The 9 T cell receptor beta chains given below trace back to one sample, sequenced in a study of blood T cell repertoires in COVID-19. The assay was immunoSEQ multiplex PCR, and TCRdb's table has in-frame clones only and misses some. In the table there are about 110,000 clones, around 86% of which are singletons. The sequencing sample was made of peripheral blood. The receptors originated from a man aged 65 to 85 with acute or convalescent COVID-19.

V is TRBV5-1 and J is TRBJ2-7, with D possibly matching TRBD1 (6 bases). This CDR3 contains 16 residues. Germline V gives CDR1 SGHRS, CDR2 YFSETQ. The V gene lost 0 bases and the J gene lost 0 bases, with 13 bases spanning the gap. The CDR3 loop is CASSLALRGGSYEQYF. Here the CDR3 DNA reads TGCGCCAGCAGCTTGGCCTTGCGAGGGGGCTCCTACGAGCAGTACTTC.

This sequence joins TRBV2 and TRBJ2-7, with 7 bases matching TRBD1. V shed 6 bases, J shed 3 bases, and the junction held 11 bases outside the gene matches. CDR3 length equals 15 residues. The germline gives CDR1 SNHLY, CDR2 FYNNEI. CDR3: CASSRDSPLLYEQYF. CDR3 DNA sequence: TGTGCCAGCAGCAGGGACAGCCCGCTACTCTACGAGCAGTACTTC.

The genes are TRBV2 and TRBJ1-1; TRBD1 matches 7 bases. This CDR3 region has 11 residues. Germline assignment: CDR1 SNHLY and CDR2 FYNNEI. Losses at the gene ends were 7 bases for V and 10 bases for J; bases not matched to a gene: 6. CDR3 nucleotide sequence: TGTGCCAGCAAGCAGGGGGTAGGAGCTTTCTTT. Amino acids: CASKQGVGAFF.

The V gene is TRBV7-7, the J gene TRBJ2-3; 10 positions agree with TRBD2. Germline-derived CDR1 and CDR2 are SSHAT and FNYEAQ (reference sequence). Trimming at V came to 5 bases and at J to 3 bases, leaving 2 bases not matched to a gene. This CDR3 has 14 amino acids. As DNA, the CDR3 is TGTGCCAGCAGCGGTAGCGGGAGGACAGATACGCAGTATTTT. It encodes CASSGSGRTDTQYF. The complete variable domain, with remaining parts taken from reference TRBV7-7 and TRBJ2-3, reads GAGVSQSPRYKVTKRGQDVTLRCDPISSHATLYWYQQALGQGPEFLTYFNYEAQPDKSGLPSDRFSAERPEGSISTLTIQRTEQRDSAMYRCASSGSGRTDTQYFGPGTRLTVL.

This rearrangement joins TRBV24-1 to TRBJ2-7; D might be TRBD2 (5 bases). Trimming shortened V by 6 bases and J by 3 bases, and 5 bases separated the two germline ends. Per the germline V gene, CDR1 is KGHDR and CDR2 is SFDVKD. This CDR3 has 11 residues. The CDR3 protein is CATSRDYEQYF. The CDR3 DNA reads as TGTGCCACCAGTCGGGACTACGAGCAGTACTTC.

V usage is TRBV12-3 or TRBV12-4 and J usage is TRBJ1-1; possibly TRBD1 for D (5 bases). The length of the CDR3 is 13 residues. V was trimmed by 7 bases and J by 6 bases, leaving 15 bases between them. The CDR3 region has the DNA TGTGCCAGCATGCTAATAGGGGTTCCTGAAGCTTTCTTT. This translates into CASMLIGVPEAFF.

This clone was observed a single time. The rearrangement joins TRBV2 to TRBJ2-3, with D tentatively TRBD1 (6 bases). Trimming took off 9 bases at V and 0 bases at J, with 16 bases between the two ends. The V gene's germline CDR1 is SNHLY and CDR2 FYNNEI. This CDR3 comprises 15 residues. CDR3 region: CARETGRGSTDTQYF. The CDR3 DNA sequence: TGTGCCAGGGAAACGGGCAGGGGTAGCACAGATACGCAGTATTTT.

V and J are TRBV28 and TRBJ2-2; TRBD2 aligns across 8 bases. Losses at the gene ends were 4 bases for V and 1 base for J; bases not matched to a gene: 5. This CDR3 comprises 16 residues. The germline V gene has CDR1 MDHEN and CDR2 SYDVKM. The CDR3 DNA is TGTGCCAGCAGTTCCGCGGGAGGCTGGAACACCGGGGAGCTGTTTTTT. This gives the protein CASSSAGGWNTGELFF.

The rearrangement links TRBV2 to TRBJ1-4; no reliable D call. The CDR3 has 15 residues. From germline, CDR1 is SNHLY and CDR2 FYNNEI. V was trimmed by 6 bases and J by 8 bases, leaving 19 bases between them. Written as DNA, the CDR3 is TGTGCCAGCAGCGTAACGGCCCTCGGAGAGGAAAAACTGTTTTTT. Translated, it gives CASSVTALGEEKLFF.